The T cell receptor (beta chain) under discussion was sequenced for a study of cytomegalovirus exposure and HLA in healthy donors. General observations from the study: The study designated 150 to 200 TCR beta chains cytomegalovirus-associated. It has been reported that TCR beta sequences accurately predicted the HLA-A and HLA-B alleles of most subjects. According to a later analysis, donors in an Asian-associated ancestry cluster reportedly had fewer N-insertions than the 666-donor mean.

This PCR relied on a set of 60 Vbeta primers and 13 Jbeta primers. Profiled with immunoSEQ multiplex PCR; TCRdb holds only in-frame clones, not every one. The repertoire includes 140,000 to 150,000 clones, 76% of them detected once, and 1.5% to 2% sits in the top ten. V lost 3 bases to trimming and J lost 2 bases; unmatched junction nucleotides: 11. Germline values: CDR1 MNHEY, CDR2 SMNVEV (reference sequence). The CDR3 is made up of 17 amino acids. In regard to this clone: The antigen is not known.

The sequencing input was PBMCs. The TCR comes from a woman aged 35 to 49 in good health and CMV-seronegative. The V call is TRBV27, the J call TRBJ1-2, with 8 bases aligning to TRBD1. CDR3 DNA: TGTGCCAGCAGTTTCTCGATGGACAGGGAGCCAAACTATGGCTACACCTTC. Translating gives CASSFSMDREPNYGYTF.